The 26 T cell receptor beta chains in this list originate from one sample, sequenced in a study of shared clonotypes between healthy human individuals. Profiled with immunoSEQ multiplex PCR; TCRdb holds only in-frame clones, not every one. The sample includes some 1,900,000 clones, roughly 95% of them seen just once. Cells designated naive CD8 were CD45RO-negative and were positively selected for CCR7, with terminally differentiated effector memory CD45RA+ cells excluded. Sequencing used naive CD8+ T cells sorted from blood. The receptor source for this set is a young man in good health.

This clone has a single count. The CDR3 region is CASSYSNLQLSGELFF. Here the CDR3 DNA reads TGTGCCAGCAGTTACTCGAATTTACAATTATCCGGGGAGCTGTTTTTT. This chain links TRBV6-5 with TRBJ2-2, with D unresolved. The germline CDR1 and CDR2 sequences are MNHEY and SVGAGI. This CDR3 is 16 amino acids long. V gave up 0 bases and J gave up 6 bases, with 14 bases separating them.

The CDR3 DNA follows: TGTGCCAGCAGGGGGACGGGACTCCTCTACGAGCAGTACTTC. This encodes CASRGTGLLYEQYF. The V gene is TRBV28, the J gene TRBJ2-7; D may be TRBD2 (6 bases). This CDR3 has 14 amino acids. Trimming left V 6 bases short and J 3 bases short, with 15 bases between. Germline loops: CDR1 MDHEN, CDR2 SYDVKM.

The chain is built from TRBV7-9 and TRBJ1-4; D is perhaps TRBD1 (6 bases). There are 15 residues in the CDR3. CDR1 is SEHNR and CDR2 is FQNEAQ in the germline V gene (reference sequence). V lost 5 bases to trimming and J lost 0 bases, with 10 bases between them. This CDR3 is CASSPTGTTNEKLFF. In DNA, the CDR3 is TGTGCCAGCAGCCCCACAGGGACAACTAATGAAAAACTGTTTTTT.

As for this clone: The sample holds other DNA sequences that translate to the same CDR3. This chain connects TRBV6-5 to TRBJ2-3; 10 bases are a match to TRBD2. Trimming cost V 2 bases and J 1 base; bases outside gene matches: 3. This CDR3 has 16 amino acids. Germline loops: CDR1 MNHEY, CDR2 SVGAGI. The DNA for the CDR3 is TGTGCCAGCAGTTACGGTCTAGCGGGAGGCACAGATACGCAGTATTTT. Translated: CASSYGLAGGTDTQYF.

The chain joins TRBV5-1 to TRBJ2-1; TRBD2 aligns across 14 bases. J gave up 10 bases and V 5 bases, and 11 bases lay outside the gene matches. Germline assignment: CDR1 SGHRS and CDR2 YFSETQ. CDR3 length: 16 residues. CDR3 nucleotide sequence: TGCGCCAGCAGTCGCGAAAGACTAGCGGGGGGGAACGAGCAGTTCTTC. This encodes CASSRERLAGGNEQFF.

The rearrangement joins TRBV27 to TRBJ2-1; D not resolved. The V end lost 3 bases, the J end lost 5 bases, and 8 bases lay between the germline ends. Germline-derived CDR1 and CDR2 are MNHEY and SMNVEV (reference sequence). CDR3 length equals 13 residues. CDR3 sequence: CASSFGVNNEQFF. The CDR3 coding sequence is TGTGCCAGCAGTTTTGGCGTAAACAATGAGCAGTTCTTC.

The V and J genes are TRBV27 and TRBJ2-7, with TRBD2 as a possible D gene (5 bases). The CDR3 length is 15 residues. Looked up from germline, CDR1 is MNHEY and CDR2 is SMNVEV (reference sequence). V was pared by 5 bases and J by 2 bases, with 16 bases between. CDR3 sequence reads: CASSPLAEMTYEQYF. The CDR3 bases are TGTGCCAGCAGTCCCCTAGCCGAGATGACCTACGAGCAGTACTTC.

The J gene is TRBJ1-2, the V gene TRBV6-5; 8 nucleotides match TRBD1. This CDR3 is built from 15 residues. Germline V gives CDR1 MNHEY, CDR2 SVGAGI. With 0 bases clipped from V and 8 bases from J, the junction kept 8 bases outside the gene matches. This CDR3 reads CASSYSGQGLGGYTF. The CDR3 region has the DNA TGTGCCAGCAGTTACTCTGGACAGGGTTTGGGAGGCTACACCTTC.

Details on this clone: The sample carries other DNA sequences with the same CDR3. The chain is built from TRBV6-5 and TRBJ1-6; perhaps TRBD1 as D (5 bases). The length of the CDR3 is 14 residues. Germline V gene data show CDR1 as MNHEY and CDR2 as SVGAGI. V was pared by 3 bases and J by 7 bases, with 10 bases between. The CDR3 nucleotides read TGTGCCAGCAGTTATTCAGGGACCAATTCACCCCTCCACTTT. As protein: CASSYSGTNSPLHF.

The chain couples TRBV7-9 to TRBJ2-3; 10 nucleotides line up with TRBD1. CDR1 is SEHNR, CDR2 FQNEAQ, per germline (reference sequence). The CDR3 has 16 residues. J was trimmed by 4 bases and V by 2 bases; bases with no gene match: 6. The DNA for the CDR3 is TGTGCCAGCAGCTTATATGGGACAGGGGATGCAGATACGCAGTATTTT. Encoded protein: CASSLYGTGDADTQYF.

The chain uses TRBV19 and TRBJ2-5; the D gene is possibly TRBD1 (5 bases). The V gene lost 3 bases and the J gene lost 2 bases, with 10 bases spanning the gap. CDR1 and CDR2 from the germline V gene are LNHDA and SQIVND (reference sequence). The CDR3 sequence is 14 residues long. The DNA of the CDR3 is TGTGCCAGTAGTATTTGGCAGGGTCAAGAGACCCAGTACTTC. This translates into CASSIWQGQETQYF.

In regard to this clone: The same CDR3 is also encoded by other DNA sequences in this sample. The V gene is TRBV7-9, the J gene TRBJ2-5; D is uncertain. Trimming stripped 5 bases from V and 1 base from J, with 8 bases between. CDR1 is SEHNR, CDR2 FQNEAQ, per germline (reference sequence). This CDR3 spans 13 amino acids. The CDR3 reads CASSPTSQETQYF. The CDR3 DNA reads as TGTGCCAGCAGCCCTACCTCCCAAGAGACCCAGTACTTC.

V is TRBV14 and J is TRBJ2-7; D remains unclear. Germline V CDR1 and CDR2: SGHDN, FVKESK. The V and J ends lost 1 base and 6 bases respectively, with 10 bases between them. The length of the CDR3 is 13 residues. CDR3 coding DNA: TGTGCCAGCAGCCAAGTGGCCGGGCTCGAGCAGTACTTC. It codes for CASSQVAGLEQYF.

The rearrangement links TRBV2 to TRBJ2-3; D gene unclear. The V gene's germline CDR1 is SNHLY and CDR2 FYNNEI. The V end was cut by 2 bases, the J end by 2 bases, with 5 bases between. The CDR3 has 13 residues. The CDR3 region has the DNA TGTGCCAGCAGTGAAATGGACACAGATACGCAGTATTTT. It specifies CASSEMDTDTQYF.

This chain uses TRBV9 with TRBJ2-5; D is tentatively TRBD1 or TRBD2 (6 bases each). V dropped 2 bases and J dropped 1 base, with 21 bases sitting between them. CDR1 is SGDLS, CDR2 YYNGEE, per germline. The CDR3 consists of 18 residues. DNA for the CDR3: TGTGCCAGCAGCGTCACAGGGAGGACCCATGGGGGCCAAGAGACCCAGTACTTC. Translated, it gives CASSVTGRTHGGQETQYF.

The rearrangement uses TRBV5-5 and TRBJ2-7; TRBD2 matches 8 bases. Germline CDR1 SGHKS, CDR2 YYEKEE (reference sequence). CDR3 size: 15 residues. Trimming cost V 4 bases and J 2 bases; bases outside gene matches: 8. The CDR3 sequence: CASSVAGGGTYEQYF. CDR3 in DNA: TGTGCCAGCAGCGTGGCGGGGGGAGGGACCTACGAGCAGTACTTC.

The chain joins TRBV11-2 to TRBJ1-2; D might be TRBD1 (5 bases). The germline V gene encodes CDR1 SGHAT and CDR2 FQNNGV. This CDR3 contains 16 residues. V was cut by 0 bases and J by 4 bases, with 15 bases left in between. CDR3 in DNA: TGTGCCAGCAGCTTAGATGCCCAGGGAATGCTCTATGGCTACACCTTC. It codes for CASSLDAQGMLYGYTF.

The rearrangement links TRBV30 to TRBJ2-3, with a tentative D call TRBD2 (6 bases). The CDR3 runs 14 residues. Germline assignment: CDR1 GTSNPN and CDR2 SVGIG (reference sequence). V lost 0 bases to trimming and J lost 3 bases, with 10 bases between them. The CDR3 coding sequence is TGTGCCTGGAGTGTGACGGGAGTGACAGATACGCAGTATTTT. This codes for CAWSVTGVTDTQYF.

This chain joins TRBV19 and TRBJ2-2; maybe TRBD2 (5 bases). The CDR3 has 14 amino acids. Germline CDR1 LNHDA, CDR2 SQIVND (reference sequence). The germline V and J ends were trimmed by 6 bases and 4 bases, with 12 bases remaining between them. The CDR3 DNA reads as TGTGCCAGTAGCCTCAGGACTTTCACCGGGGAGCTGTTTTTT. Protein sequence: CASSLRTFTGELFF.

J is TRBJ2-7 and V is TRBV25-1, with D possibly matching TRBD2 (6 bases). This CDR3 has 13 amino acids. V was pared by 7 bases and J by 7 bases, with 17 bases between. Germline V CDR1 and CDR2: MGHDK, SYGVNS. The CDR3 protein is CASTPEGPGEQYF. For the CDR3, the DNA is TGTGCCAGCACTCCGGAGGGCCCTGGAGAGCAGTACTTC.

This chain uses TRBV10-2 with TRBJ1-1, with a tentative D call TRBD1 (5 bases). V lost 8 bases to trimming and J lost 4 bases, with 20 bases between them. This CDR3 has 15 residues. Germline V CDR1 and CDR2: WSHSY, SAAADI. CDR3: CASSSLRGVITEAFF. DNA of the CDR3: TGCGCCAGCTCCTCTCTCCGGGGCGTGATCACTGAAGCTTTCTTT.

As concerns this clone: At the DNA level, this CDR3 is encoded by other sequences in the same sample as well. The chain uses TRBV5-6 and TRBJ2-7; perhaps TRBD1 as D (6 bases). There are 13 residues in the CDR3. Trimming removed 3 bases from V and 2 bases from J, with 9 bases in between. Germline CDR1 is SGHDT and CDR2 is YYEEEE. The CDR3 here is CASSSGTPYEQYF. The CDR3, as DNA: TGTGCCAGCAGCTCCGGGACACCCTACGAGCAGTACTTC.

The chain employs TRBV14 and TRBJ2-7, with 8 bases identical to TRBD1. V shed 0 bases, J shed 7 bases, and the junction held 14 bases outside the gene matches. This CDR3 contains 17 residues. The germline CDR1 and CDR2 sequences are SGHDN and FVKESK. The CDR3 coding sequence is TGTGCCAGCAGCCAAGATATAGGACAGGGATGGACGGGAGAGCAGTACTTC. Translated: CASSQDIGQGWTGEQYF.

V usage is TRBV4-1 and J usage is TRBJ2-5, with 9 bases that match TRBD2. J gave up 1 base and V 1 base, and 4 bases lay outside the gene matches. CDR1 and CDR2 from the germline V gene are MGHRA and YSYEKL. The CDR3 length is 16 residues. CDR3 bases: TGCGCCAGCAGCCAAGTTAGCGGGGGCCCCCAAGAGACCCAGTACTTC. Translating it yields CASSQVSGGPQETQYF.

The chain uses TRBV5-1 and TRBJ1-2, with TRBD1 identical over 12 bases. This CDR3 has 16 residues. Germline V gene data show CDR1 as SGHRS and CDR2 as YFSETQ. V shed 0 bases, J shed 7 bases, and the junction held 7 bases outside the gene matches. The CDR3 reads CASSLEPGQGAPGYTF. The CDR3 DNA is TGCGCCAGCAGCTTGGAACCGGGACAGGGGGCACCTGGCTACACCTTC.

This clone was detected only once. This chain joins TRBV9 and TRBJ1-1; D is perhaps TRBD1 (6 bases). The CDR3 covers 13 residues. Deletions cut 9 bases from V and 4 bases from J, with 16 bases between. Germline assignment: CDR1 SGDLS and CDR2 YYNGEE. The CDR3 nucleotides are TGTGCCACCTCCTCCGGAGGGGGCACTGAAGCTTTCTTT. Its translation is CATSSGGGTEAFF.